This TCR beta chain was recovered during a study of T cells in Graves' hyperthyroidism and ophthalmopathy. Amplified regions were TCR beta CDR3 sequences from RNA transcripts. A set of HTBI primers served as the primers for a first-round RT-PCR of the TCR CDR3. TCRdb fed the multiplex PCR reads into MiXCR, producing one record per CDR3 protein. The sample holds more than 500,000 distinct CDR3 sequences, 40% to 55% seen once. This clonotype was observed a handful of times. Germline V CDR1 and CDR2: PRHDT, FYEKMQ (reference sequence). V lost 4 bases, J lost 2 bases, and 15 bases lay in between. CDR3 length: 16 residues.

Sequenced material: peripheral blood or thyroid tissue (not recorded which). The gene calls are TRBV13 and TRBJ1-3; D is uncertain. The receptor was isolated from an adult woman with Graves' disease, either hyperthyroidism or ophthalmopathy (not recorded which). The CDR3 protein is CASSWGGIGTGNTIYF. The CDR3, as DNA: TGTGCCAGCAGCTGGGGTGGAATCGGCACTGGAAACACCATATATTTT.